This T cell receptor (beta chain) was captured by sequencing in a study of T cells in Graves' hyperthyroidism and ophthalmopathy. Study conclusions and caveats: Blood also carried most thyroid clonotypes expanded above 0.001.

It was considered stable Graves' hyperthyroidism when ophthalmopathy did not progress within 18 months. On this clonotype: Its antigen is not identified.

RNA transcripts provided the source from which TCR beta CDR3 regions were amplified. The TCR CDR3 was amplified in a first-round RT-PCR using the HTBI primer set. TCRdb passed the multiplex PCR reads through MiXCR, listing each CDR3 protein once. The sample lists tens of thousands of distinct CDR3 sequences; roughly 45% were seen once. This TCR came from a woman aged 30 to 39 with Graves' hyperthyroidism. Source material: blood.

The CDR3 sequence: CSSGPATEAFF. The CDR3 DNA reads TGCAGTTCGGGTCCGGCGACTGAAGCTTTCTTT. The V and J genes are TRBV20-1 and TRBJ1-1, with D hard to call. V was clipped by 8 bases and J by 5 bases, with 12 bases between them. The germline V gene has CDR1 DFQATT and CDR2 SNEGSKA (reference sequence). This CDR3 has 11 residues.